The T cell receptor (beta chain) under discussion was sequenced for a study of CD8+CD57+ T cells in acquired aplastic anemia. Study at large: DNA from sorted CD4+ and CD8+ cells averaged around 3.5 ug. Healthy donor CD4+ samples were sequenced to a depth that averaged approximately 10 million reads. Whole-study results and caveats: Fewer than 30 CD8+ CDR3 sequences were shared between patients and controls.

Details on this clonotype: Its antigen is not identified.

Using genomic DNA as the template, TCR beta VDJ and CDR3 profiling was carried out. TCRdb reanalysed the reads using MiXCR and keeps one entry per CDR3 protein. The table shows roughly 150,000 distinct CDR3 sequences, with approximately 43% occurring only once. V dropped 0 bases and J dropped 3 bases, with 8 bases sitting between them. Per germline, CDR1 KGHSH and CDR2 LQKENI. CDR3 length equals 14 residues. This clonotype was obtained from a human donor in good health. V gene TRBV18 combines with J gene TRBJ1-2; D not resolved. Source material: sorted CD4+, CD8+, or CD8+CD57+ T cells (not recorded which) from PBMCs. The CDR3 DNA follows: TGTGCCAGCTCACCACCGACGTTAGACTATGGCTACACCTTC. Protein product: CASSPPTLDYGYTF.